Listed below are T cell receptor beta chains from one sample, sequenced in a study of blood T cells in healthy people across ages. MiXCR, applied by TCRdb to the 5' RACE reads, yields one record per CDR3 protein. The sample includes around 670,000 distinct CDR3 sequences, 25% to 35% of them seen just once. Sequencing was performed on blood. All receptors come from a woman aged 80 or over in good health. Each CDR3 is given with its conserved first and last residue.

j_call cdr3_length v_call cdr3_aa
TRBJ2-7 14 TRBV28 CASRGWGQRYEQYF
TRBJ1-1 14 TRBV9 CASSGRATNTEAFF
TRBJ1-5 15 TRBV6-2/TRBV6-3 CASSPFRGGNQPQHF
TRBJ2-2 14 TRBV3-1 CASSPLPDTGELFF
TRBJ1-1 15 TRBV5-6 CASSLDSTFNTEAFF
TRBJ2-1 15 TRBV7-9 CASNTKRASYNEQFF
TRBJ2-1 18 TRBV6-1 CASGNRGQMGIRANEQFF
TRBJ2-2 16 TRBV7-2 CASRPTGRLNTGELFF
TRBJ1-1 13 TRBV20-1 CSAVGQSDTEAFF
TRBJ1-2 14 TRBV6-5 CATGRQAPDSGYTF
TRBJ2-6 16 TRBV7-9 CASSLAGRSGANVLTF
TRBJ1-5 14 TRBV6-1 CASSEQRVPQPQHF
TRBJ2-3 15 TRBV20-1 CSARDGGGKADTQYF
TRBJ2-2 16 TRBV4-2 CASSQDAGAGTGELFF
TRBJ2-5 14 TRBV2 CASSDQTGTETQYF
TRBJ2-1 15 TRBV27 CASSLGGGKYNEQFF
TRBJ2-5 15 TRBV6-5 CASSSPRSDQETQYF
TRBJ2-7 13 TRBV20-1 CSARDTLFYEQYF
TRBJ2-7 13 TRBV7-2 CASSYYGPYEQYF
TRBJ2-7 13 TRBV27 CASSLSPGGEQYF
TRBJ2-1 15 TRBV7-2 CASNLLASSYNEQFF
TRBJ1-1 15 TRBV7-8 CASSLDGSWNTEAFF
TRBJ2-5 16 TRBV7-2 CASSLAEQGKGETQYF
TRBJ1-5 15 TRBV30 CAWSTGPNSNQPQHF
TRBJ2-5 12 TRBV10-1 CASSKDLETQYF
TRBJ2-7 15 TRBV25-1 CASSAAGTSAYEQYF
TRBJ2-3 16 TRBV5-1 CASSPERGGRTDTQYF
TRBJ2-1 13 TRBV7-2 CASSPAGYNEQFF
TRBJ2-3 15 TRBV7-2 CASSPRTGYTDTQYF
TRBJ1-1 12 TRBV7-2 CASSLMNTEAFF
TRBJ2-3 15 TRBV5-1 CASSPAQGAADTQYF
TRBJ2-5 17 TRBV7-3 CASSLRPTGTGEGTQYF
TRBJ2-5 11 TRBV12-5 CASGLAETQYF
TRBJ1-1 14 TRBV10-3 CAISPDRLNTEAFF
TRBJ2-3 17 TRBV5-1 CASSLDGSGGPTDTQYF
TRBJ2-5 13 TRBV18 CASSPTERGTQYF
TRBJ2-7 13 TRBV5-6 CASRYGVSYEQYF
TRBJ2-3 14 TRBV18 CASSPPGNPDTQYF
TRBJ2-3 17 TRBV24-1 CATSDTRTGVSTDTQYF
TRBJ1-6 16 TRBV11-1 CASSLGASSYNSPLHF
TRBJ1-6 16 TRBV20-1 CSASRPLTGLNSPLHF
- 13 TRBV6-1 CASTVMGGYEQYF
TRBJ2-5 18 TRBV6-8 CASSYIQERGGVQETQYF
TRBJ1-1 14 TRBV13 CASSLGGWNGEAFF
TRBJ1-4 16 TRBV4-1 CASSQDRAATNEKLFF